What follows describes a single T cell receptor (beta chain). The antigen remains undetermined. Within the sample, other DNA sequences also encode this same CDR3. The CDR3 runs to 10 residues. Germline assignment: CDR1 DFQATT and CDR2 SNEGSKA (reference sequence). The data were taken from a study of shared clonotypes between healthy human individuals. Study in general: The study used three CD4 naive, three CD4 memory, two CD8 naive and one CD8 memory plate per donor. Study results and caveats: Naive CD4 clonotypes overlapped across several donors at about 5.2%. It was the few donors that limited the genetic and exposure-history diversity represented.

The table came from immunoSEQ multiplex PCR; TCRdb's copy has only in-frame clones and leaves some out. Of approximately 530,000 clones in the sample, roughly 95% were seen once. There were only Caucasian adults among the donors, and all lived in Nashville, Tennessee. This chain links TRBV20-1 with TRBJ2-5; no reliable D call. The DNA end is more similar to TRBJ2-7, so the J call may be wrong. Sequencing was done on a sample of naive CD4+ T cells sorted from blood. Subset given: CD45RA+ positively selected. The receptor comes from a young woman in good health. The CDR3 here is CSASNYEQYF. Written as DNA, the CDR3 is TGCAGTGCTAGCAACTACGAGCAGTACTTC.